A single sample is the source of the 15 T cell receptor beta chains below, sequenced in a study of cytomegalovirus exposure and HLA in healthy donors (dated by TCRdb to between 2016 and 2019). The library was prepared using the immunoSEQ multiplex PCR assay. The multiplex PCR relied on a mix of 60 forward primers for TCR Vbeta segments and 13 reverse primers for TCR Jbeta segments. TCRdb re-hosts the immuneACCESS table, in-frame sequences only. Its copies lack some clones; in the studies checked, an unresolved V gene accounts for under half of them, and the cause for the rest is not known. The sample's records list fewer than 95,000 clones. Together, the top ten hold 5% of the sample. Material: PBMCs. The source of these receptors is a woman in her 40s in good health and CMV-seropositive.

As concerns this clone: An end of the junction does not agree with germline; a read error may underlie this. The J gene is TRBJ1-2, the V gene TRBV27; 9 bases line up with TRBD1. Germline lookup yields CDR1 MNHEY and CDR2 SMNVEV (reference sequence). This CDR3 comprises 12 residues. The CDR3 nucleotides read TGTGCCAGCAAAGGACAGGGGTCGGTAAGGTCGTTC. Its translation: CASKGQGSVRSF.

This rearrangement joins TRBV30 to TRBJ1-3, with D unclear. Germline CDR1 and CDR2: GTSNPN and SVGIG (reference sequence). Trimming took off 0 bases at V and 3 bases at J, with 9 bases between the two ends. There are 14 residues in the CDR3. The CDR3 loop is CAWSVRGSGNTIYF. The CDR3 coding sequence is TGTGCCTGGAGTGTACGGGGTAGTGGAAACACCATATATTTT. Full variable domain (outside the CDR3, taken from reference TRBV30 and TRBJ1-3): SQTIHQWPATLVQPVGSPLSLECTVEGTSNPNLYWYRQAAGRGLQLLFYSVGIGQISSEVPQNLSASRPQDRQFILSSKKLLLSDSGFYLCAWSVRGSGNTIYFGEGSWLTVV.

As DNA, the CDR3 is TGTGCCAGCAGCTTGACAGTAATTAACACTGAAGCTTTCTTT. It codes for CASSLTVINTEAFF. V and J are TRBV11-2 and TRBJ1-1, with a tentative D call TRBD1 (5 bases). The germline V and J ends were trimmed by 3 bases and 2 bases, with 10 bases remaining between them. Germline CDR1 SGHAT, CDR2 FQNNGV. This CDR3 contains 14 residues.

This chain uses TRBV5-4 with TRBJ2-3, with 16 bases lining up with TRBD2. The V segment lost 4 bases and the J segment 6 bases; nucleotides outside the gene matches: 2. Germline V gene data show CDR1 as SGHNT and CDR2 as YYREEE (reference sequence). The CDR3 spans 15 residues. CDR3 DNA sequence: TGTGCCAGCAGCGAGGGACTAGCGGGGGGGGATACGCAGTATTTT. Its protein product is CASSEGLAGGDTQYF.

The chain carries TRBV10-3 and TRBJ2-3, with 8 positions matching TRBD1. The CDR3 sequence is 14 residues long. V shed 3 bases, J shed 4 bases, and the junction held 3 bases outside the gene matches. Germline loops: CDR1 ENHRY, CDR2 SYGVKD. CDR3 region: CAISDGRGPDTQYF. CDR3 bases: TGTGCCATCAGTGACGGCAGGGGGCCAGATACGCAGTATTTT.

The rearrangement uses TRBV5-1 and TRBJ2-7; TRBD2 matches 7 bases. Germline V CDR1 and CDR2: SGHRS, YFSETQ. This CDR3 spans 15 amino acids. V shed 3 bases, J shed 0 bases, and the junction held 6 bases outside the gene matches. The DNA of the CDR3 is TGCGCCAGCAGCTACCTAGCGGTCGACTCCTACGAGCAGTACTTC. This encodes CASSYLAVDSYEQYF.

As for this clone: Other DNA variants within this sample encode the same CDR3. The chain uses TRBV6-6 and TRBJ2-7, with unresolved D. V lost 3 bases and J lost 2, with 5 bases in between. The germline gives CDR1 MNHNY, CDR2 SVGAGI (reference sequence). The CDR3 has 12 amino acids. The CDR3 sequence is CASSYGPYEQYF. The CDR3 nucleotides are TGTGCCAGCAGTTATGGCCCCTACGAGCAGTACTTC.

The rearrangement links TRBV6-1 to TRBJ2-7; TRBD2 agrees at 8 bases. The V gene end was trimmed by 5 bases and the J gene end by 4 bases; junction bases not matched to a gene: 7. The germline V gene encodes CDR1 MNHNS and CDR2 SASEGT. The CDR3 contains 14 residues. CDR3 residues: CASSTSGRGYEQYF. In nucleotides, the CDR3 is TGTGCCAGCAGTACTTCCGGGAGGGGATACGAGCAGTACTTC.

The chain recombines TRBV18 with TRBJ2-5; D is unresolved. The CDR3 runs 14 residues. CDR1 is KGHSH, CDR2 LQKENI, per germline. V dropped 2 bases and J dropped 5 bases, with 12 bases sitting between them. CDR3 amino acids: CASSPEAVGETQYF. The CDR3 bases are TGTGCCAGCTCACCAGAGGCAGTCGGGGAGACCCAGTACTTC.

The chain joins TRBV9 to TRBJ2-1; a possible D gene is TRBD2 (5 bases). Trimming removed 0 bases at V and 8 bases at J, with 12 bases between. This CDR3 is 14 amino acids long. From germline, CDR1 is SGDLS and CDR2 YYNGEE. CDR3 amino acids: CASSVVQVGDEQFF. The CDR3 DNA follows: TGTGCCAGCAGCGTAGTTCAGGTCGGGGATGAGCAGTTCTTC.

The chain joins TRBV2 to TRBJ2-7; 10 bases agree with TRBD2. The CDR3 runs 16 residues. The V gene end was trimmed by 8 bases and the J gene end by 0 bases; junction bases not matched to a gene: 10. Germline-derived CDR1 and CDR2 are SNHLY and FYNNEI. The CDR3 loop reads CASWSSGSPSSYEQYF. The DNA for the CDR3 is TGTGCCAGCTGGTCTAGCGGGAGCCCCTCCTCCTACGAGCAGTACTTC.

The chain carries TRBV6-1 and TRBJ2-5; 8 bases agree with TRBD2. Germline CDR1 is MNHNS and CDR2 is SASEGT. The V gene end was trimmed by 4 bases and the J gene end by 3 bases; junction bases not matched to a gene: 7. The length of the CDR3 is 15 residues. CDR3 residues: CASSVERGNKETQYF. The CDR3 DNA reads TGTGCCAGCAGTGTGGAGCGGGGGAACAAAGAGACCCAGTACTTC.

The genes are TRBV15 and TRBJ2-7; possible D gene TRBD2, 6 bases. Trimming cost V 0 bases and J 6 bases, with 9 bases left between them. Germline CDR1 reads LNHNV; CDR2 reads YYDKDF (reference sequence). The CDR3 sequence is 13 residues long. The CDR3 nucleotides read TGTGCCACCAGCAGAGATCAGGAGGGCGAGCAGTACTTC. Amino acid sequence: CATSRDQEGEQYF.

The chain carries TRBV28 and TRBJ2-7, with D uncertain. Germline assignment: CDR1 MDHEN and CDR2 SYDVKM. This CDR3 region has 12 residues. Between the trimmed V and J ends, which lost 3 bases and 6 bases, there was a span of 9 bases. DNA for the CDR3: TGTGCCAGCAGTTTTGTAAAGAGCGAGCAGTACTTC. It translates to CASSFVKSEQYF.

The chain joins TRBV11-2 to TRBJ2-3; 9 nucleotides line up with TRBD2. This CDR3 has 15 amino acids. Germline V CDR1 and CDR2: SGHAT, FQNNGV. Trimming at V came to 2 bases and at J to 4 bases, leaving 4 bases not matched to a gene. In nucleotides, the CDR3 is TGTGCCAGCAGCTTAAATAGCGGGAGCGCAGATACGCAGTATTTT. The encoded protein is CASSLNSGSADTQYF.